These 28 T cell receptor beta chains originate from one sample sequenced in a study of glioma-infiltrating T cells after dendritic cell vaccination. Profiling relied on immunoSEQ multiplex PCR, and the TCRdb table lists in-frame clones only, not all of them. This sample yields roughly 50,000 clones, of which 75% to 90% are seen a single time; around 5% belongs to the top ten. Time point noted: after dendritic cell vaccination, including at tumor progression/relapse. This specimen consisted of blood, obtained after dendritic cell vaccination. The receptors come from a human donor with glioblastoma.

CDR3 amino acids: CASSRQGAREKLFF. Here the CDR3 DNA reads TGTGCCAGTAGTCGACAGGGGGCGCGGGAAAAACTGTTTTTT. This chain uses TRBV19 with TRBJ1-4, with 10 bases fitting TRBD1. Trimming took 5 bases from V and 8 from J; bases not matched to a gene: 5. The germline CDR1 and CDR2 sequences are LNHDA and SQIVND (reference sequence). This CDR3 contains 14 residues.

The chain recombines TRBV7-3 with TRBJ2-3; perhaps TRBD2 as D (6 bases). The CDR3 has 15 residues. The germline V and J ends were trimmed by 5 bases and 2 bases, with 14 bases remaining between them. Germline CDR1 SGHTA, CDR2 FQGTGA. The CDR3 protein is CASSRPGLDTDTQYF. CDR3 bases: TGTGCCAGCAGCCGACCGGGACTCGACACAGATACGCAGTATTTT.

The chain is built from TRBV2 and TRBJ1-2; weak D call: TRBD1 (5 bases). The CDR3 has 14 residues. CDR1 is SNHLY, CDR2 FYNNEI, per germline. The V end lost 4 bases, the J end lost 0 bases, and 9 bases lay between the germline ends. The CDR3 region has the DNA TGTGCCAGCAGTGGACAGCTTACTAACTATGGCTACACCTTC. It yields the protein CASSGQLTNYGYTF.

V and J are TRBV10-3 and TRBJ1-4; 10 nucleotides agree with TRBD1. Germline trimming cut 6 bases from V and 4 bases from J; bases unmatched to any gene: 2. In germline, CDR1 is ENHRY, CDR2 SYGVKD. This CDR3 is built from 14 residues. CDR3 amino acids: CAIRGQGLNEKLFF. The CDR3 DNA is TGTGCCATCAGGGGACAGGGGCTTAATGAAAAACTGTTTTTT.

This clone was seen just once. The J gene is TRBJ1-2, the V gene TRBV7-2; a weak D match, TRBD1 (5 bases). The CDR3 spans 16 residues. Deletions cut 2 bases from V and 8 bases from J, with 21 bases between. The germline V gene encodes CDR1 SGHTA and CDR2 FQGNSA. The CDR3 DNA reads TGTGCCAGCAGCTTATATTCAGGGACTCCCGCGAGCGGCTACACCTTC. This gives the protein CASSLYSGTPASGYTF.

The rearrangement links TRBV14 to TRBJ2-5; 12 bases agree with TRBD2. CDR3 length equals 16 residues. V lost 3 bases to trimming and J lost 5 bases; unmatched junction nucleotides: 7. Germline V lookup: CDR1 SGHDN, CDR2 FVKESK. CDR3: CASSHPGLAGWETQYF. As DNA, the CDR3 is TGTGCCAGCAGCCACCCGGGACTAGCGGGTTGGGAGACCCAGTACTTC.

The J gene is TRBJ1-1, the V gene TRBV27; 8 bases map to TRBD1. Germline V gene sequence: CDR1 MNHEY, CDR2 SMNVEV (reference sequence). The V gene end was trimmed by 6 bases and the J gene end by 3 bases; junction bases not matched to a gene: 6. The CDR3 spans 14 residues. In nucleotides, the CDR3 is TGTGCCAGCAGCGTACTGACAGGGGACACTGAAGCTTTCTTT. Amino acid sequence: CASSVLTGDTEAFF.

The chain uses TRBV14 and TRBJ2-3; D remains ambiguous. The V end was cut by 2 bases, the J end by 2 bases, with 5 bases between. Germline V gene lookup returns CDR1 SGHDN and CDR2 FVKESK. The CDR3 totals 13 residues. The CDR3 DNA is TGTGCCAGCAGCCAAATGTACACAGATACGCAGTATTTT. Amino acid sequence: CASSQMYTDTQYF.

The CDR3 reads CASSLGQPNTGELFF. In nucleotides, the CDR3 is TGTGCCAGCAGCTTAGGACAACCGAACACCGGGGAGCTGTTTTTT. This chain uses TRBV7-3 with TRBJ2-2; a weak D match, TRBD1 (5 bases). The V end was cut by 2 bases, the J end by 0 bases, with 7 bases between. The CDR3 runs to 15 residues. Germline values: CDR1 SGHTA, CDR2 FQGTGA.

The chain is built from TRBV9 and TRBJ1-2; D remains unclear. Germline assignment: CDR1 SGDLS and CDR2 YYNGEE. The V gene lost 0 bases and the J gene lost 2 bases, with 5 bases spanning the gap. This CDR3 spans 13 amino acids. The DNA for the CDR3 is TGTGCCAGCAGCGTAGACAGAAACTATGGCTACACCTTC. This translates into CASSVDRNYGYTF.

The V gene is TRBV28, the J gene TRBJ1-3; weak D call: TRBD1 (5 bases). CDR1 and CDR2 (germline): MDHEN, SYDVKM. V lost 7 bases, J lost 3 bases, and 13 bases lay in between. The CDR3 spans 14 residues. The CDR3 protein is CASTDWGNGNTIYF. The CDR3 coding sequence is TGTGCCAGCACAGACTGGGGCAATGGAAACACCATATATTTT.

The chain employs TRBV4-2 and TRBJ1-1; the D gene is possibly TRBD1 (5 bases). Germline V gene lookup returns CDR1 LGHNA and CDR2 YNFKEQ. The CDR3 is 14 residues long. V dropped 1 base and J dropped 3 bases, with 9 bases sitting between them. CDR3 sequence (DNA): TGTGCCAGCAGCCAAGTTGGGGGGTACACTGAAGCTTTCTTT. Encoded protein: CASSQVGGYTEAFF.

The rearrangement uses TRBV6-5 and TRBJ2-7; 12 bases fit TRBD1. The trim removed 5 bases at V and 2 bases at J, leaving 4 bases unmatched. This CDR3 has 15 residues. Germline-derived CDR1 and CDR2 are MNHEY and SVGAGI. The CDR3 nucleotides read TGTGCCAGCAGTCCGGGACAGGGGGCTCCCTACGAGCAGTACTTC. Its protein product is CASSPGQGAPYEQYF.

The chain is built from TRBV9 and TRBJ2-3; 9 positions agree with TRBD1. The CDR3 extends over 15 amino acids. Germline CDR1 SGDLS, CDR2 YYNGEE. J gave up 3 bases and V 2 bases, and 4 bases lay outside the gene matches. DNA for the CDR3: TGTGCCAGCAGCGTGGGGACAGGGTCGACAGATACGCAGTATTTT. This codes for CASSVGTGSTDTQYF.

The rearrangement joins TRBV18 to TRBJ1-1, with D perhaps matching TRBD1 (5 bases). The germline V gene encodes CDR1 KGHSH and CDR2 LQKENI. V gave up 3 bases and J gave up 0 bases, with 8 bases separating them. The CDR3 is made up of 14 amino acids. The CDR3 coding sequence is TGTGCCAGCTCACCTGGGGCAATGAACACTGAAGCTTTCTTT. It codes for CASSPGAMNTEAFF. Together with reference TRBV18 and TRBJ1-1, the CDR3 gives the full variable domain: NAGVMQNPRHLVRRRGQEARLRCSPMKGHSHVYWYRQLPEEGLKFMVYLQKENIIDESGMPKERFSAEFPKEGPSILRIQQVVRGDSAAYFCASSPGAMNTEAFFGQGTRLTVV.

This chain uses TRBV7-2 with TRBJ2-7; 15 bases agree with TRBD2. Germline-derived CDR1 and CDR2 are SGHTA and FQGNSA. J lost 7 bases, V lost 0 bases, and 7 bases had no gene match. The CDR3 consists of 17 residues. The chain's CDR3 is CASSLALGLAGGGEQYF. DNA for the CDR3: TGTGCCAGCAGCTTAGCGCTGGGACTAGCGGGGGGAGGGGAGCAGTACTTC.

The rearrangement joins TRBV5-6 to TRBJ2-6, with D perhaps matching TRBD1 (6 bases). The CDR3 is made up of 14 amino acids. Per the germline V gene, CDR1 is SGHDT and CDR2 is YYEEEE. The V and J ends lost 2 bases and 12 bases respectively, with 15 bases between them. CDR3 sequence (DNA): TGTGCCAGCAGCTTCGTTGAGACAGGTGGCGTCCTGACTTTC. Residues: CASSFVETGGVLTF.

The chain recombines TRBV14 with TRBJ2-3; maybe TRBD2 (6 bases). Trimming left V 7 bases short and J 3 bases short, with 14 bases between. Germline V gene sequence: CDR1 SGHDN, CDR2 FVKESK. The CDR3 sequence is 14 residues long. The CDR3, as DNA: TGTGCCAGCAATCCGGGACTTCTGACAGATACGCAGTATTTT. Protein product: CASNPGLLTDTQYF.

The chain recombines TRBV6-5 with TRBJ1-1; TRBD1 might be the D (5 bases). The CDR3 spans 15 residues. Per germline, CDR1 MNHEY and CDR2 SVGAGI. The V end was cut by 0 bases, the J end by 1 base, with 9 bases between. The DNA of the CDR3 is TGTGCCAGCAGTTACTCCACAGGCCGGAACACTGAAGCTTTCTTT. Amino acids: CASSYSTGRNTEAFF.

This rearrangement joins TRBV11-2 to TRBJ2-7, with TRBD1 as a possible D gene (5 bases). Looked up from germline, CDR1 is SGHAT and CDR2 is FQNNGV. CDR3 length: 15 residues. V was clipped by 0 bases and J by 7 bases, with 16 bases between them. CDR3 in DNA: TGTGCCAGCAGCTTAGAGTGGCTAGGGGCGAGGGAGCAGTACTTC. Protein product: CASSLEWLGAREQYF.

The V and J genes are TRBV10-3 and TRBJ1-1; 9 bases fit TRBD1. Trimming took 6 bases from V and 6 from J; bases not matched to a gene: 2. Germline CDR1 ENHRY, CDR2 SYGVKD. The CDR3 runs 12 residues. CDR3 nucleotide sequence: TGTGCCATCAGAGGGACAGGGCCTGAAGCTTTCTTT. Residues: CAIRGTGPEAFF.

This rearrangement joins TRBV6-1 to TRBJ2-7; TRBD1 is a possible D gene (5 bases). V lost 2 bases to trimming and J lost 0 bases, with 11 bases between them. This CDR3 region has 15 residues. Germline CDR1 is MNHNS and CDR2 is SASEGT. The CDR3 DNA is TGTGCCAGCAGTGAATACAGGCCGAACTCCTACGAGCAGTACTTC. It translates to CASSEYRPNSYEQYF.

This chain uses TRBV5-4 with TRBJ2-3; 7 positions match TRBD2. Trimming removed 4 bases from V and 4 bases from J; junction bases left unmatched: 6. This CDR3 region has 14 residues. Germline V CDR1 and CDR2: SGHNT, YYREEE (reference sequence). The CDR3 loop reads CASSPGLVPDTQYF. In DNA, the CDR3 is TGTGCCAGCAGCCCCGGACTAGTACCAGATACGCAGTATTTT.

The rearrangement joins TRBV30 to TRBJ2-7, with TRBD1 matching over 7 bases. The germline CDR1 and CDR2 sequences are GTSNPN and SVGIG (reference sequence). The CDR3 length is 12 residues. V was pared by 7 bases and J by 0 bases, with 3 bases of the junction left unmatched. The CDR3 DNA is TGTGCCTACGGACAGGCCTCCTACGAGCAGTACTTC. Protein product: CAYGQASYEQYF. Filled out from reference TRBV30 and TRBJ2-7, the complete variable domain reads SQTIHQWPATLVQPVGSPLSLECTVEGTSNPNLYWYRQAAGRGLQLLFYSVGIGQISSEVPQNLSASRPQDRQFILSSKKLLLSDSGFYLCAYGQASYEQYFGPGTRLTVT.

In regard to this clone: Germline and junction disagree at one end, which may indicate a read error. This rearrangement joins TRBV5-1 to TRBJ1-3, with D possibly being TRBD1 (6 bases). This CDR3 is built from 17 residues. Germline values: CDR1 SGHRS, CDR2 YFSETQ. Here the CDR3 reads CASSLVQGPDSGSTIYF. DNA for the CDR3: TGCGCCAGCAGCTTGGTTCAGGGGCCAGACTCTGGAAGCACCATATATTTT. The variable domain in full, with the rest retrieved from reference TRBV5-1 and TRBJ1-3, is KAGVTQTPRYLIKTRGQQVTLSCSPISGHRSVSWYQQTPGQGLQFLFEYFSETQRNKGNFPGRFSGRQFSNSRSEMNVSTLELGDSALYLCASSLVQGPDSGSTIYFGEGSWLTVV.

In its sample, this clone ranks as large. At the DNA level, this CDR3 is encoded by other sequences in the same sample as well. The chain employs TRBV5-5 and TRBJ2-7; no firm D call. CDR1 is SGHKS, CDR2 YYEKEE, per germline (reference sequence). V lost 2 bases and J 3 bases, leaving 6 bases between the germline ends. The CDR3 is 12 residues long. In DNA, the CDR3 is TGTGCCAGCAGCTTCTCCGTCTACGAGCAGTACTTC. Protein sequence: CASSFSVYEQYF.

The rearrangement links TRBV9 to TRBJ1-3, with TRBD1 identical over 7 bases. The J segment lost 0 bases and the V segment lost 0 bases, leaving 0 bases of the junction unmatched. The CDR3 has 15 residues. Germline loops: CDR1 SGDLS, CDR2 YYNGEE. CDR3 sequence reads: CASSVGDSSGNTIYF. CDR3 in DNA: TGTGCCAGCAGCGTAGGGGACAGCTCTGGAAACACCATATATTTT.

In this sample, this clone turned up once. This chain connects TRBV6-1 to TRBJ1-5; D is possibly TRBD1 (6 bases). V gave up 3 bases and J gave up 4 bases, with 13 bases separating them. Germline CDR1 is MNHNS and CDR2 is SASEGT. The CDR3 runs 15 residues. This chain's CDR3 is CASSERGPGNQPQHF. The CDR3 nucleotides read TGTGCCAGCAGTGAGCGGGGGCCGGGAAATCAGCCCCAGCATTTT.